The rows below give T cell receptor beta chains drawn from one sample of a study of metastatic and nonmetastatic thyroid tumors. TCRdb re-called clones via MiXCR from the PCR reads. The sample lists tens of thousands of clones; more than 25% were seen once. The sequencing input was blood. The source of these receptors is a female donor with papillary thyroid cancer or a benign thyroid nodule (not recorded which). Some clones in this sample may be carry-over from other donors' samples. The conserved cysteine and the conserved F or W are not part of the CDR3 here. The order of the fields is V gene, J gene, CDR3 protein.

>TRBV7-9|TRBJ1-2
VSSLNSYGYT
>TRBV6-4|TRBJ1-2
ASSPSTSGYVDGYT
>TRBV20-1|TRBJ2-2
SATTGRDTGELF
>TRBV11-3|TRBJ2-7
ASSLGVWDRASYEQY
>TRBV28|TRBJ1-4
ASRTLQSAQEKLF
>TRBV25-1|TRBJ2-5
VSISSGGASGLGDTQY
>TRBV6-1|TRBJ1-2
ASSFRQESYGYT
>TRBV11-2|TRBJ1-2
ASSLDLERDGYT
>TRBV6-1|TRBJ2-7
ASSGVSYEQY
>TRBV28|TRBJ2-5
ASSFARGPETQY
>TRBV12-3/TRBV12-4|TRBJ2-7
ASSVIGQPPYEQY
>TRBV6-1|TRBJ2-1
ASKSSGGVANEQF
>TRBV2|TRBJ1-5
ASKYTGDQPQH
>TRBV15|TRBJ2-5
ATSRDPGNQETQY
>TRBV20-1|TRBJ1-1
SAGDRENTEAF
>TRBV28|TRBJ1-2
ASSSEGQGIRRGYGYT
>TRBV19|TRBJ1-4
ASREYWGKNEKLF
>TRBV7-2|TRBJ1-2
ASIQQTVIYGYT
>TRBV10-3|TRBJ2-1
AISDPGTSQINEQF
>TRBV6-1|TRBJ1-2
ARHRGYGYN
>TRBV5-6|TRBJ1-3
ASSLWSAGNTIY
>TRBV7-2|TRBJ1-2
ASSLGADYGYT
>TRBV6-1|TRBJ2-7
ATLGGSSYEQY
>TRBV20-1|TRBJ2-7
SARDWPPSGSIYSYEQY
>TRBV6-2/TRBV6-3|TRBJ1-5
ASRLQGDQPQH
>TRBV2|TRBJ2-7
ASSARQSSYEQY
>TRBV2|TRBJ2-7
ASRADSGKSYEQY
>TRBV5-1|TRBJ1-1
ASSSGQGEAF
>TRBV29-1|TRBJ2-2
SVQGTGNTGELF
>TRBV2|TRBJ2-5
ASSLRETQY
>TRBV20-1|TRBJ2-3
RAGDTLVTDTQY